Included here is one T cell receptor (beta chain) sequence, with context. The CDR3 loop spans 16 amino acids. The germline CDR1 and CDR2 sequences are MNHEY and SMNVEV (reference sequence). The V segment lost 5 bases and the J segment 4 bases; nucleotides outside the gene matches: 10. This entry belongs to a study of blood T cell repertoires in COVID-19. Study overall: Sample material is recorded as cDNA or gDNA derived from T cells, B-cell-depleted T cells, or PBMCs.

Cohort 3 donors were reported recovered after two negative PCRs, clearance, or symptom resolution. Here immunoSEQ multiplex PCR was the method, and the copy in TCRdb shows in-frame clones only, minus some. The sample holds hundreds of thousands of clones, under 90% seen once. Specimen: PBMCs or T cells enriched from blood (not recorded which). This TCR derives from a man aged 40-55 years who had recovered from COVID-19. The chain has TRBV27 and TRBJ2-1; 8 nucleotides agree with TRBD2. In nucleotides, the CDR3 is TGTGCCAGCAGTGAAAGCGGGGGACTTACTTACAATGAGCAGTTCTTC. Its protein is CASSESGGLTYNEQFF.